Listed below are T cell receptor beta chains from one sample, sequenced in a study of CD8+ T cells in alopecia areata. Clones were sequenced by immunoSEQ multiplex PCR, and TCRdb holds only the in-frame ones, with some missing. In the table there are approximately 42,000 clones, under 70% of which are singletons. The material was CD8+ T cells sorted from blood, obtained at week 4, from a patient treated with tofacitinib. These receptor sequences come from a human donor with alopecia areata. CDR3s include the opening cysteine and the closing phenylalanine or tryptophan. A D gene is named only where the DNA matches it firmly. A clone size is listed for some rows: how often the clone was seen (once, few, many), or a class if it is expanded.

clone_size d_call j_call v_call cdr3_nt cdr3_aa
- TRBD1 TRBJ1-1 TRBV6-6 TGTGCCAGCAGGACAGGGGCTGAAGCTTTCTTT CASRTGAEAFF
- - TRBJ2-7 TRBV5-1 TGCGCCAGTGGGGACACTCCCTACGAGCAGTACTTC CASGDTPYEQYF
once - TRBJ2-5 TRBV25-1 TGTGCCACCCAGGTGGGGCGAGAGACCCAGTACTTC CATQVGRETQYF
few - TRBJ2-7 TRBV11-2 TGTGCCAGCAGCTTAGAGACAGTCTACGAGCAGTACTTC CASSLETVYEQYF
- - TRBJ1-1 TRBV29-1 TGCAGCGTTGATGAGGGGAGTTCTGAAGCTTTCTTT CSVDEGSSEAFF
- TRBD1 TRBJ1-1 TRBV29-1 TGCAGCGCTGAAGGACAGGTCCCTGAAGCTTTCTTT CSAEGQVPEAFF
once - TRBJ2-2 TRBV13 TGTGCCAGCAGCTTAGTATCGGCGAGCACCGGGGAGCTGTTTTTT CASSLVSASTGELFF
- TRBD1 TRBJ1-1 TRBV29-1 TGCAGCGTCCTGACAGGGGCGTTAGGGACTGAAGCTTTCTTT CSVLTGALGTEAFF
- - TRBJ2-3 TRBV7-9 TGTGCCAGCAGCGCCCCGAACACAGATACGCAGTATTTT CASSAPNTDTQYF
few TRBD1 TRBJ2-1 TRBV29-1 TGCAGCGTTGATAGACGGACAGGGGTAGATGAGCAGTTCTTC CSVDRRTGVDEQFF
- - TRBJ2-1 TRBV27 TGTGCCAGCACCCTAGGAGGGGGTTACAATGAGCAGTTCTTC CASTLGGGYNEQFF
medium-sized - TRBJ2-3 TRBV7-6 TGTGCCAGCAGCTTAGATTCGGGCACAGATACGCAGTATTTT CASSLDSGTDTQYF
few - TRBJ2-5 TRBV29-1 TGCAGCGTTGAACAGGGTTTTGAAGAGACCCAGTACTTC CSVEQGFEETQYF
- - TRBJ1-2 TRBV29-1 TGCAGCGCATTGGACACCGTGGGGGGCTACACCTTC CSALDTVGGYTF
once TRBD1 TRBJ1-6 TRBV9 TGTGCCAGCAGCGCTGGAATAGGGGGACAGGGGAATTCACCCCTCCACTTT CASSAGIGGQGNSPLHF
- TRBD1 TRBJ2-1 TRBV4-3 TGCGCCAGCAGCCCTGACAGGGATTTCCGCAATGAGCAGTTCTTC CASSPDRDFRNEQFF
- TRBD2 TRBJ2-7 TRBV2 TGTGCCACCCCTATAGGGAGGGGTGAAGGCGAGCAGTACTTC CATPIGRGEGEQYF
once TRBD2 TRBJ2-7 TRBV7-2 TGTGCCAGCAGCTTATTGGCTAGCGGGTGGTACGAGCAGTACTTC CASSLLASGWYEQYF
few - TRBJ2-5 TRBV29-1 TGCAGCGTTGATTTGCAAGAGACCCAGTACTTC CSVDLQETQYF
few - TRBJ1-6 TRBV4-1 TGCGCCAGCAGCCAATCTCCCCAGGGCAATTCACCCCTCCACTTT CASSQSPQGNSPLHF
- TRBD1 TRBJ1-1 TRBV6-5 TGTGCCAGCAGCTCACAGGGGACGGCGACTGAAGCTTTCTTT CASSSQGTATEAFF
- TRBD2 TRBJ2-7 TRBV29-1 TGCAGCGTTTTGGGGGGGTCGAAAGAGCAGTACTTC CSVLGGSKEQYF
- - TRBJ2-7 TRBV2 TGTGCCAGCAGTGGCTCCTCCTACGAGCAGTACTTC CASSGSSYEQYF
- TRBD2 TRBJ2-3 TRBV30 TGTGCCTGGACCCCTCCGGGTAGCGGGGACACAGATACGCAGTATTTT CAWTPPGSGDTDTQYF
- - TRBJ1-2 TRBV29-1 TGCAGCGTGAGCCTGGGCAAGGACTATGGCTACACCTTC CSVSLGKDYGYTF
- - TRBJ2-7 TRBV2 TGTGCCAGCATACGCGGGGAGCCGGGCGAGCAGTACTTC CASIRGEPGEQYF
- TRBD1 TRBJ2-2 TRBV29-1 TGCAGCGGCACCGGGACAGGGGGCTCCGGGGAGCTGTTTTTT CSGTGTGGSGELFF
- - TRBJ2-1 TRBV7-9 TGTGCCAGCATGGAGACTAGGGGCTACAATGAGCAGTTCTTC CASMETRGYNEQFF
few TRBD1 TRBJ2-7 TRBV19 TGTGCCAGTAGTCCTCGGACAGGGGCCGTTCGGTACGAGCAGTACTTC CASSPRTGAVRYEQYF
- TRBD2 TRBJ2-2 TRBV15 TGTGCCACCAGCAGAGATAGCGGGGGGGAAACCGGGGAGCTGTTTTTT CATSRDSGGETGELFF
- - TRBJ2-4 TRBV10-2 TGCGCCAGCAGTGGAAGGCCCGACTACTTC CASSGRPDYF